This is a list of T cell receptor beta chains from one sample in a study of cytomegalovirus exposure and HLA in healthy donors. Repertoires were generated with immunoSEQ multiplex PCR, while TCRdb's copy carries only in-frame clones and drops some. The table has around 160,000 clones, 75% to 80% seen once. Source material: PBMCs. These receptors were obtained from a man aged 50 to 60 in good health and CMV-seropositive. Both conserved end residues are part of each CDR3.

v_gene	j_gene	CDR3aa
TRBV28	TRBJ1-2	CASTTQGKGNGYTF
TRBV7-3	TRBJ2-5	CASSLSSGGIQETQYF
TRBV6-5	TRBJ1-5	CASRQTGRNQPQHF
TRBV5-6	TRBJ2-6	CASSEVGGPGANVLTF
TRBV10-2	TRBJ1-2	CASSGQIDYGYTF
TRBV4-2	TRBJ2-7	CASSRTAEAGAQSYEQYF
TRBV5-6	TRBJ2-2	CASSSGLAGGRITGELFF
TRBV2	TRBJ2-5	CASSDQALQETQYF
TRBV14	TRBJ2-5	CATSPGLQKQETQYF
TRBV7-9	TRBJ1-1	CASSLEVEAFF
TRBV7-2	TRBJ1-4	CASSPDRDSSNEKLFF
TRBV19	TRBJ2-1	CASSARAETYNEQFF
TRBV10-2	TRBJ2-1	CASSPSQTRRVRNEQFF